This T cell receptor beta chain came from a study of Ad26.COV2.S vaccination and SARS-CoV-2 variants. Study-level information: Once or twice, 56 days apart, Ad26.COV2.S was delivered intramuscularly. General study findings and limits: It was found that vaccine and placebo recipients had similar non-spike TCR breadth. Placebo recipients showed lower spike-specific TCR breadth than vaccinees.

The length of the CDR3 is 15 residues. Trimming shortened V by 5 bases and J by 7 bases, and 18 bases separated the two germline ends. Germline V CDR1 and CDR2: SEHNR, FQNEAQ (reference sequence). This clone has a handful of counts. Its target is unknown. The method was immunoSEQ multiplex PCR; TCRdb's version includes in-frame clones alone and lacks a portion of them. The sample yields 300,000 to 350,000 clones, about 86% seen once. The treatment denotes: 19 received Ad26.COV2.S at low or high dose, single or two shots; a few received placebo; per-sample allocation not given. On day 63 after the first injection, vaccine and placebo recipients gave samples. Expressing Wuhan-strain SARS-CoV-2 spike, an Ad26 vector served as the vaccine.

The chain employs TRBV7-9 and TRBJ1-5; D not certain. The sequence derives from a person between 18 and 60 years old who received the Ad26.COV2.S COVID-19 vaccine or a placebo. The sample here was peripheral blood, taken in a trial of Ad26.COV2.S vaccine versus placebo. The CDR3, as DNA: TGTGCCAGCAGCCCCGGAGCCAAGTCGGAACAGCCCCAGCATTTT. Translated: CASSPGAKSEQPQHF.